This TCR beta chain is drawn from a study of brain T cells in children with intractable seizures. Time point in this sample: blood from clinic visit 5 months post-surgery; TSC patient then seizure free. Using immunoSEQ multiplex PCR, the repertoire was profiled, and TCRdb retains in-frame clones only, with some absent. Of 340,000 or so clones listed, over 90% were seen once; the top ten hold approximately 5%. CDR1 and CDR2 from the germline V gene are GTSNPN and SVGIG (reference sequence). The CDR3 is 14 residues long. V shed 0 bases, J shed 8 bases, and the junction held 4 bases outside the gene matches.

The specimen was peripheral blood, collected roughly 5 months after surgery. The rearrangement uses TRBV30 and TRBJ1-6; 7 nucleotides line up with TRBD1. This clonotype was sampled from a boy less than two years old with tuberous sclerosis and intractable seizures. CDR3 in amino acids: CAWSVRQGHSPLHF. In DNA form, the CDR3 reads TGTGCCTGGAGTGTCAGACAGGGACATTCACCCCTCCACTTT.